This entry concerns a single T cell receptor beta chain. Trimming stripped 6 bases from V and 2 bases from J, with 19 bases between. The CDR3 extends over 17 amino acids. CDR1 and CDR2 (germline): SGHAT, FQNNGV. As handled by the study authors: Reference gene primer amplification gave nucleated cell count estimates. TCRdb's table, derived via immunoSEQ multiplex PCR, lists solely in-frame clones and lacks some. V, J and clone size were drawn from that table, and D and trimming were deduced from the DNA. The repertoire holds about 190,000 clones, with more than 70% as singletons. The sample is drawn from a study of blood T cell repertoires in COVID-19. Participant age was roughly 18 to 90 years, and participants resided in roughly 24 US areas. Participant reports of clinical history set cohort assignment.

The source of this sequence is a woman aged 25-40 years who had recovered from COVID-19. The gene calls are TRBV11-2 and TRBJ2-2, with D possibly matching TRBD1 (6 bases). Sample: PBMCs or T cells enriched from blood (not recorded which). CDR3 loop: CASSPGWLGANTGELFF. The CDR3 nucleotides read TGTGCCAGCAGTCCCGGGTGGTTGGGGGCTAACACCGGGGAGCTGTTTTTT.